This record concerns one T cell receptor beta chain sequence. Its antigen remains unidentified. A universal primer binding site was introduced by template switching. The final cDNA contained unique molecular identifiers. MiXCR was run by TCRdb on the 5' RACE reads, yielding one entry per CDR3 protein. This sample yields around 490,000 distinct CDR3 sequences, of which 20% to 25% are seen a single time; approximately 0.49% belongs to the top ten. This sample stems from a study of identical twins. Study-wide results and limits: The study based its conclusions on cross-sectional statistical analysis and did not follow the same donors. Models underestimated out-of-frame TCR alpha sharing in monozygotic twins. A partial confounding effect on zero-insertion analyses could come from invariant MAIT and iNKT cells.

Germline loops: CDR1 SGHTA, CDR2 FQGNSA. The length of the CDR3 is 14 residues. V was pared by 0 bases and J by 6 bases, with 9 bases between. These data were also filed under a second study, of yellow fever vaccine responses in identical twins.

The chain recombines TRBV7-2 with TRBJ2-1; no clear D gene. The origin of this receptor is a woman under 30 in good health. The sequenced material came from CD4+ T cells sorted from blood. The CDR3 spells CASSLAPRSNEQFF. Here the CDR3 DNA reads TGTGCCAGCAGCTTAGCCCCGAGAAGCAATGAGCAGTTCTTC.